The source of this T cell receptor beta chain is a study of T cells in localized non-small cell lung cancer. Study-wide points: Researchers found a median around 57 of the top 100 tumor clones in adjacent lung. As only one tumor region underwent sequencing, heterogeneity remains possible. Elevated blood T cell density was associated with longer overall survival. The study found T cell clonality highest in uninvolved adjacent lung, above tumor.

With regard to this clone: Its matching antigen is unknown.

Repertoires were generated with immunoSEQ multiplex PCR, while TCRdb's copy carries only in-frame clones and drops some. This table holds approximately 45,000 clones, about four fifths found once. CDR1 and CDR2 from the germline V gene are SGHRS and YFSETQ. The V end lost 4 bases, the J end lost 5 bases, and 12 bases lay between the germline ends. This CDR3 has 13 amino acids. The rearrangement uses TRBV5-1 and TRBJ2-5, with D uncertain. Source: peripheral blood mononuclear cells, taken before any cancer treatment. This receptor was obtained from a man aged 40-75 years with stage III lung adenocarcinoma. The CDR3 sequence is CASSLKTRETQYF. CDR3 DNA: TGCGCCAGCAGCCTTAAGACACGCGAGACCCAGTACTTC.